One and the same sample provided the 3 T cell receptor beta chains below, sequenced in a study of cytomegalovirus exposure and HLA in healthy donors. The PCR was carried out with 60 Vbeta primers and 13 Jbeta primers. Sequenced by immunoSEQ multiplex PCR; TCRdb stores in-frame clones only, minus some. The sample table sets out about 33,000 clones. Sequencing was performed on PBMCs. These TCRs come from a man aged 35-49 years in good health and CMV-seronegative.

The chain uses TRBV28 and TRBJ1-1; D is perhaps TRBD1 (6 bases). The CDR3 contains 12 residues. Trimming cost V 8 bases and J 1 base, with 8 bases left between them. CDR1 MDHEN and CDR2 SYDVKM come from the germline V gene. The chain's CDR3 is CASGGANTEAFF. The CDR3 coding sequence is TGTGCCAGCGGGGGGGCGAACACTGAAGCTTTCTTT.

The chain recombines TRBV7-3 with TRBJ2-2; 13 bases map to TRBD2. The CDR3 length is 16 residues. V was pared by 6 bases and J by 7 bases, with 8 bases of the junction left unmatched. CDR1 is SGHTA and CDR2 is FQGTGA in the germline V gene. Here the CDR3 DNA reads TGTGCCAGCAGAACCGGACTAGCGGGAGTATACGGGGAGCTGTTTTTT. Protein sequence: CASRTGLAGVYGELFF.

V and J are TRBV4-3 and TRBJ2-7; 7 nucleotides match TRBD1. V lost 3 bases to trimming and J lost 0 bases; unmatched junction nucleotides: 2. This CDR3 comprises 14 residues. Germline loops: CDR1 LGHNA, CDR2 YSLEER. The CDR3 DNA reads TGCGCCAGCAGCCAGGACAGGCTCTCCTACGAGCAGTACTTC. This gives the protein CASSQDRLSYEQYF.